This TCR beta chain comes out of a study of blood T cell repertoires in COVID-19. Method: immunoSEQ multiplex PCR; TCRdb's copy keeps in-frame clones and lacks some. The sample has about 130,000 clones; around 81% are singletons. Germline-derived CDR1 and CDR2 are MGHRA and YSYEKL. The CDR3 sequence is 15 residues long. V was clipped by 0 bases and J by 2 bases, with 8 bases between them. The TCR originated in a man aged 25-40 years with COVID-19, enrolled during active disease. The material sequenced was peripheral blood. The rearrangement joins TRBV4-1 to TRBJ2-1, with D possibly matching TRBD2 (6 bases). The DNA of the CDR3 is TGCGCCAGCAGCCAAGAAGGGGAGGCCTACAATGAGCAGTTCTTC. Translating gives CASSQEGEAYNEQFF.